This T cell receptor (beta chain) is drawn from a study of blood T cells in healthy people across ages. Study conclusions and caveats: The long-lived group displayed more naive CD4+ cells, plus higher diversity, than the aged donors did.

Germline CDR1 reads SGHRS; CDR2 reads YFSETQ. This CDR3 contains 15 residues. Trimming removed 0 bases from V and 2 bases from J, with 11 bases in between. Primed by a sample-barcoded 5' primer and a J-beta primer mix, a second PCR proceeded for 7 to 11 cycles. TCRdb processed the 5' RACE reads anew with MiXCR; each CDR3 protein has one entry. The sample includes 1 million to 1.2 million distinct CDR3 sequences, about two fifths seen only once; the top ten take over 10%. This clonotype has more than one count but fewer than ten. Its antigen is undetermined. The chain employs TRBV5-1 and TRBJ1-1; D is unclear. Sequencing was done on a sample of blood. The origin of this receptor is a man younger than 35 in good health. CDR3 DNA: TGCGCCAGCAGCTTGGAGGGCAGCCTCAACACTGAAGCTTTCTTT. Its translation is CASSLEGSLNTEAFF.